This is a list of T cell receptor beta chains from one sample in a study of vaccination and CD4 T cells after COVID-19. What these receptors recognize is not known. One entry per CDR3 protein, called by TCRdb with MiXCR from the PCR reads. The sample gives around 20,000 distinct CDR3 sequences, around 50% of which show up once; about 7% is in the top ten. This specimen consisted of CD4+ T cells from blood, cultured in vitro, obtained before SARS-CoV-2 vaccination. The receptors come from a human donor who had recovered from COVID-19. Each CDR3 is given with its conserved first and last residue. The order of the fields is J gene, V gene, CDR3 protein.

>TRBJ1-2|TRBV7-9
CASSDRQGGGYTF
>TRBJ2-5|TRBV24-1
CATSDHRGGLAKETQYF
>TRBJ2-7|TRBV28
CASNYGYEQYF
>TRBJ1-2|TRBV28
CASSLSWQGIVTF
>TRBJ2-1|TRBV10-2
CASSSGRGVDEQFF
>TRBJ2-3|TRBV12-3/TRBV12-4
CASSLLGTVRTDTQYF
>TRBJ1-6|TRBV6-1
CASSEFVARGSYNSPLHF
>TRBJ2-1|TRBV27
CASSPGPFDEQFF
>TRBJ2-3|TRBV15
CATRPQGPDTDTQYF
>TRBJ2-7|TRBV5-5
CASSLSSPTLAGLRGEQYF
>TRBJ1-2|TRBV20-1
CSARETGGMYYGYTF
>TRBJ1-2|TRBV30
CAWSPNHRVGGYTF
>TRBJ2-5|TRBV28
CASSWAGEGETQYF
>TRBJ1-2|TRBV20-1
CSARGGSGTLGSYTF
>TRBJ2-6|TRBV28
CASSRGGTGANVLTF
>TRBJ2-2|TRBV28
CASSSPGAGELFF
>TRBJ2-3|TRBV21-1
CASSKWRSGPWADTQYF
>TRBJ1-2|TRBV4-1
CASSQVGRDGYTF
>TRBJ2-2|TRBV7-9
CASSSLPGQGSGELFF
>TRBJ2-1|TRBV20-1
CSAFLPSGSNEQFF
>TRBJ2-1|TRBV19
CASSIKGNEQFF
>TRBJ1-5|TRBV28
CASSSPRRVNQPQHF
>TRBJ2-1|TRBV27
CASRRTSGNSYNEQFF
>TRBJ1-2|TRBV6-1
CASSAEGLANYGYTF
>TRBJ2-5|TRBV7-2
CASSFGETQYF
>TRBJ1-5|TRBV6-4
CASSDTGSSNQPQHF
>TRBJ2-5|TRBV20-1
CSAPLAGQETQYF